The present entry profiles one TCR beta chain with its context. Its cognate antigen is unknown. These data belong to a study of shared clonotypes between healthy human individuals. Study as a whole: Per-donor plates numbered three CD4 naive, three CD4 memory, two CD8 naive and one CD8 memory. Findings and limits, study-wide: With several donors compared, 5% to 5.5% of naive CD4 clonotypes were shared.

Genomic DNA per cell subset filled all wells of several immunoSEQ plates. TCRdb's copy holds only in-frame clones and misses some; the assay was immunoSEQ multiplex PCR. Of roughly 1,500,000 clones in the sample, just under 99% were seen once. Unmatched junction bases numbered 8, after V lost 1 base and J lost 5 bases. Germline V gene data show CDR1 as SGHTS and CDR2 as YDEGEE. CDR3 length equals 16 residues. The clonotype was recovered from a man aged 30-40 years in good health. Sequencing used naive CD4+ T cells sorted from blood. Subset: CD45RA+ positively selected. V gene TRBV5-8 combines with J gene TRBJ2-5, with 10 nucleotides matching TRBD2. This chain's CDR3 is CASSLQAGGPWETQYF. As DNA, the CDR3 is TGTGCCAGCAGCTTGCAAGCGGGAGGGCCATGGGAGACCCAGTACTTC.